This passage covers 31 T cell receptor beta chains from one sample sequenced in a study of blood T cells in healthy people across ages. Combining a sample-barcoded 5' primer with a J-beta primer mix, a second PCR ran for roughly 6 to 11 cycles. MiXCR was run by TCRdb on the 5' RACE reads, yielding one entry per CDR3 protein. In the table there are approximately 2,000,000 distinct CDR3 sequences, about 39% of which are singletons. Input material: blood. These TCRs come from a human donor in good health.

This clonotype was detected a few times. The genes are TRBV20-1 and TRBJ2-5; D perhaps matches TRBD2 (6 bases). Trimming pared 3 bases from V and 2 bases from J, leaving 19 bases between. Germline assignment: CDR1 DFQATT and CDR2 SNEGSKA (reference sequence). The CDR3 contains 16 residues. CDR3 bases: TGCAGTGCTAGTGATCTGGGGTGGGACTCTCAAGAGACCCAGTACTTC. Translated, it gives CSASDLGWDSQETQYF.

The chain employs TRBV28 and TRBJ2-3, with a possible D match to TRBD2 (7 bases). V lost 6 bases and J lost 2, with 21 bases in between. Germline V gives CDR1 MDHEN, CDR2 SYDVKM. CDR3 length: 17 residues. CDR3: CASRGYEGGFDTDTQYF. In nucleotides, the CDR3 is TGTGCCAGCAGGGGATATGAGGGGGGGTTCGACACAGATACGCAGTATTTT.

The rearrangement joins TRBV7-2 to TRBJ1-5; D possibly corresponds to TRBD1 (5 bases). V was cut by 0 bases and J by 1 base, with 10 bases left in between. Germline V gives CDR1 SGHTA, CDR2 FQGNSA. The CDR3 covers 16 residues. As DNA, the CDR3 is TGTGCCAGCAGCTTAGCGTGGCGGGGGAGCAATCAGCCCCAGCATTTT. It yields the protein CASSLAWRGSNQPQHF.

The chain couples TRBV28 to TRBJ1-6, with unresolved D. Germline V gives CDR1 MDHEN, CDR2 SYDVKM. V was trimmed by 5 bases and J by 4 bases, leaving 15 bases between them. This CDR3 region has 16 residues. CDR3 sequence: CASSIASDSYNSPLHF. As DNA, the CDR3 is TGTGCCAGCAGTATTGCGTCAGATAGTTATAATTCACCCCTCCACTTT.

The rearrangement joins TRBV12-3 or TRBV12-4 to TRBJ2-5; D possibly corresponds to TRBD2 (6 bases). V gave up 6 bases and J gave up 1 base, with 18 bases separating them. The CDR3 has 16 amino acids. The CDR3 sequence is CASSAEQGGSQETQYF. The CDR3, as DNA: TGTGCCAGCAGCGCTGAGCAGGGAGGCTCCCAAGAGACCCAGTACTTC.

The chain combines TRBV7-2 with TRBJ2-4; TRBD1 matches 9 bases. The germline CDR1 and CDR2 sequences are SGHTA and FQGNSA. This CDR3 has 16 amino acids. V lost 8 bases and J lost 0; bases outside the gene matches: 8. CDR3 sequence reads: CASGDRGGLAKNIQYF. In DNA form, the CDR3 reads TGTGCCAGCGGCGACAGGGGGGGATTAGCCAAAAACATTCAGTACTTC.

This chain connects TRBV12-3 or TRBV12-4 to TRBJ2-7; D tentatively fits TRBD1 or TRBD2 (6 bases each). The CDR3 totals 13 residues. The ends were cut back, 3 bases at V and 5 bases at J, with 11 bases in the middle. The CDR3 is CASSFSGAHEQYF. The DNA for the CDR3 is TGTGCCAGCAGTTTTTCGGGGGCCCACGAGCAGTACTTC.

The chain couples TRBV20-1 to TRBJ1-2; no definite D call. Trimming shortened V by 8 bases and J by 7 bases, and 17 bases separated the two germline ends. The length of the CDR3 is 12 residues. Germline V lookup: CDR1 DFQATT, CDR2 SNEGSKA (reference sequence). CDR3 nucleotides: TGCAGTATACACGAGTTTCCCGGTGGCTACACCTTC. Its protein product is CSIHEFPGGYTF.

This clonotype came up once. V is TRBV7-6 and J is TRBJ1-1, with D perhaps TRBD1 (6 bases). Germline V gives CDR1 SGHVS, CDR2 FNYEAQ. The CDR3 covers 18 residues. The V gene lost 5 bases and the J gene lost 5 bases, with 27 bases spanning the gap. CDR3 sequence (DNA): TGTGCCAGCAGCCGACAATCCACAGGGACAAAGGAACAGACTGAAGCTTTCTTT. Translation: CASSRQSTGTKEQTEAFF.

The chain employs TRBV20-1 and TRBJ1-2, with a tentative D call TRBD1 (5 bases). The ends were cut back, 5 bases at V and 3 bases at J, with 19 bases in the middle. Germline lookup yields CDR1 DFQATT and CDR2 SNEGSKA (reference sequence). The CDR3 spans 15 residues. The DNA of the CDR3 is TGCAGTGCTCCAGGAGGAGGGAGGGGAGACTATGGCTACACCTTC. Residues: CSAPGGGRGDYGYTF.

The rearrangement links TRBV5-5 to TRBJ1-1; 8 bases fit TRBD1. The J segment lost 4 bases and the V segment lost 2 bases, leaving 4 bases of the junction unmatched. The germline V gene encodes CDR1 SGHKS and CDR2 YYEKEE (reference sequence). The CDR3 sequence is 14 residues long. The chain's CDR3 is CASSFLDRVTEAFF. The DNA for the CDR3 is TGTGCCAGCAGCTTTTTGGACAGGGTCACTGAAGCTTTCTTT.

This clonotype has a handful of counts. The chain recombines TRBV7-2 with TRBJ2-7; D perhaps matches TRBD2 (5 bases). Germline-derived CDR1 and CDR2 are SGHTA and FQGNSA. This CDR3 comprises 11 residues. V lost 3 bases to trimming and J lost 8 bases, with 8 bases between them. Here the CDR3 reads CASSFTGKQYF. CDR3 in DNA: TGTGCCAGCAGCTTTACGGGAAAGCAGTACTTC.

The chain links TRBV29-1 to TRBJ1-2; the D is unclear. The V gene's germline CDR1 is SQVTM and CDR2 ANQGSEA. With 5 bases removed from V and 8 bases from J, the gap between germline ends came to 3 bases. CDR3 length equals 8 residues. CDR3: CSVNGYTF. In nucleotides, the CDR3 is TGCAGCGTTAACGGCTACACCTTC. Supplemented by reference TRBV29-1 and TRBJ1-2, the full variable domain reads SAVISQKPSRDICQRGTSLTIQCQVDSQVTMMFWYRQQPGQSLTLIATANQGSEATYESGFVIDKFPISRPNLTFSTLTVSNMSPEDSSIYLCSVNGYTFGSGTRLTVV.

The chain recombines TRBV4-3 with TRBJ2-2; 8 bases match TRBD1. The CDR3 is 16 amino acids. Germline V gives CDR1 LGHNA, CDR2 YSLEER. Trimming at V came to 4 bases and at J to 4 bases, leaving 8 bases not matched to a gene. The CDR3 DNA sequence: TGCGCCAGCAGCCCTTACCGGGACAGGAGCACCGGGGAGCTGTTTTTT. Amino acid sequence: CASSPYRDRSTGELFF.

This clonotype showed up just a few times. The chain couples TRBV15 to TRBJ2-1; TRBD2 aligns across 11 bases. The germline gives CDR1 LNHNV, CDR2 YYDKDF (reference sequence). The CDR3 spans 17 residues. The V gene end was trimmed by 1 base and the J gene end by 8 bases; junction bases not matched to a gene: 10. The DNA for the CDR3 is TGTGCCACCAGCAGAGGGTGGCTAGCGGGGGGAGGTGATGAGCAGTTCTTC. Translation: CATSRGWLAGGGDEQFF.

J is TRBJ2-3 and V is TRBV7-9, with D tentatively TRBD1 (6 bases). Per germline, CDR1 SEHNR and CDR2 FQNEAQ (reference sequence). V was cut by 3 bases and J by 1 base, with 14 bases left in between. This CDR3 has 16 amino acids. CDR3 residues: CASSFSNREGTDTQYF. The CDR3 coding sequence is TGTGCCAGCAGCTTCTCGAACAGGGAAGGCACAGATACGCAGTATTTT.

CDR3 loop: CASSGQGIRSYNEQFF. In DNA, the CDR3 is TGTGCCAGCAGCGGACAGGGGATCCGCTCCTACAATGAGCAGTTCTTC. The chain uses TRBV25-1 and TRBJ2-1, with 9 bases identical to TRBD1. Germline V gene data show CDR1 as MGHDK and CDR2 as SYGVNS. CDR3 length: 16 amino acids. V shed 6 bases and J 0 bases; nucleotides not matched to a gene: 6.

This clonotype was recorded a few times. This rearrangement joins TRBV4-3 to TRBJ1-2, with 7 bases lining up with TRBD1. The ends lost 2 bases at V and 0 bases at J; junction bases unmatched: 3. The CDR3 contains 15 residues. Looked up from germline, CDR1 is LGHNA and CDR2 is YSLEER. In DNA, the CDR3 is TGCGCCAGCAGCCAAAGTGGGACAGCTAACTATGGCTACACCTTC. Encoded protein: CASSQSGTANYGYTF.

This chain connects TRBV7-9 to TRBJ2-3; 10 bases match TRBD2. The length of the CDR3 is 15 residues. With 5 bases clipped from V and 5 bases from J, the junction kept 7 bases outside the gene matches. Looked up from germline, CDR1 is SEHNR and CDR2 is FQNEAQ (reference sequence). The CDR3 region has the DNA TGTGCCAGCAGCCAGCGGGGGGGCCAGTTAGATACGCAGTATTTT. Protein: CASSQRGGQLDTQYF.

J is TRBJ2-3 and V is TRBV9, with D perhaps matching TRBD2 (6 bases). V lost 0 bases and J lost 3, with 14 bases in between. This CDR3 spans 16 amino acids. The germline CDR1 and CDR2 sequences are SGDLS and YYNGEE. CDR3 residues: CASSVGNSGPTDTQYF. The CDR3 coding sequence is TGTGCCAGCAGCGTAGGTAATAGCGGACCTACAGATACGCAGTATTTT.

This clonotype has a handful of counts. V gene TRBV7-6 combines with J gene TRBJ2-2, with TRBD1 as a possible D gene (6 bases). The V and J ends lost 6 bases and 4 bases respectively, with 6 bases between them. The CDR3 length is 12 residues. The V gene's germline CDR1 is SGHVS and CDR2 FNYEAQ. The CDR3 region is CASRTGTGELFF. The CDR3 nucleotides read TGTGCCAGCAGGACAGGCACCGGGGAGCTGTTTTTT.

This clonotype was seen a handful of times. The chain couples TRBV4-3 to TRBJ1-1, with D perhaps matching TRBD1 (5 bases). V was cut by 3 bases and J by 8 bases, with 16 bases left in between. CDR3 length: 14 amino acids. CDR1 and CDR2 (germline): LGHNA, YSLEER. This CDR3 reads CASSHQLQGWEAFF. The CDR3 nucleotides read TGCGCCAGCAGCCATCAACTGCAGGGATGGGAAGCTTTCTTT.

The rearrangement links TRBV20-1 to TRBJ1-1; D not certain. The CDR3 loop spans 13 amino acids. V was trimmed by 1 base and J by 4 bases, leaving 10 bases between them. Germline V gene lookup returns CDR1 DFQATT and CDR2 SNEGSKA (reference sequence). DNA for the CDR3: TGCAGTGCTAGAGCCGGACGGGTCACTGAAGCTTTCTTT. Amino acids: CSARAGRVTEAFF.

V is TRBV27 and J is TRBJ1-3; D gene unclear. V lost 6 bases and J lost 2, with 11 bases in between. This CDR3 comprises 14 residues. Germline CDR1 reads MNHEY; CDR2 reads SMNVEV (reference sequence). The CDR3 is CASSPGVTGNTIYF. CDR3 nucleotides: TGTGCCAGCAGCCCCGGGGTAACTGGAAACACCATATATTTT.

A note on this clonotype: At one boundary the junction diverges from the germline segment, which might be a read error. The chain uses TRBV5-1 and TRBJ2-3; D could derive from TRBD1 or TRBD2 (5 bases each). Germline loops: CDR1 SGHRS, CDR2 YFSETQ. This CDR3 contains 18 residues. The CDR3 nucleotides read TGCACCAGCAGCTTAAGGGGCGCGCGAGGGGCTAGCACAGATACGCAGTATTTT. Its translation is CTSSLRGARGASTDTQYF.

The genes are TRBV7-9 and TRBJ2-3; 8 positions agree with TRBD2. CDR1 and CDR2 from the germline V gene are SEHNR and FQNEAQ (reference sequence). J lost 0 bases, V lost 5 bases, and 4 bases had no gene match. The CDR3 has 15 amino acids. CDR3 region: CASSPREGSTDTQYF. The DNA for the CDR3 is TGTGCCAGCAGCCCCCGGGAGGGGAGCACAGATACGCAGTATTTT. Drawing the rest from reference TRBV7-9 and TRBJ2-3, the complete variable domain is DTGVSQNPRHKITKRGQNVTFRCDPISEHNRLYWYRQTLGQGPEFLTYFQNEAQLEKSRLLSDRFSAERPKGSFSTLEIQRTEQGDSAMYLCASSPREGSTDTQYFGPGTRLTVL.

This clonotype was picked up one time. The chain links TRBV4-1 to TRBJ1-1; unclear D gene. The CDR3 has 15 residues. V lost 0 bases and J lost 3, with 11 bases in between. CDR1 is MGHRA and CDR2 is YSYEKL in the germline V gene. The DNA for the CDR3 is TGCGCCAGCAGCCAAGAGGGTTTTGGATACACTGAAGCTTTCTTT. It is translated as CASSQEGFGYTEAFF.

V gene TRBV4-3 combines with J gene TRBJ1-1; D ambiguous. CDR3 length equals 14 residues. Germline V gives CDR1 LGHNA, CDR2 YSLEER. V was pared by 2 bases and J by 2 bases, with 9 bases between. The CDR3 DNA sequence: TGCGCCAGCAGCCAATTTCAAGGTAACACTGAAGCTTTCTTT. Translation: CASSQFQGNTEAFF.

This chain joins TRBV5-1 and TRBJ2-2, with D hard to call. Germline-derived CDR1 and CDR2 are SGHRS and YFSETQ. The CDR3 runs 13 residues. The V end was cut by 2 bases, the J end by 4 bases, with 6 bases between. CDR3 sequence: CASSFPVTGELFF. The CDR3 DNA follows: TGCGCCAGCAGCTTCCCAGTCACCGGGGAGCTGTTTTTT.

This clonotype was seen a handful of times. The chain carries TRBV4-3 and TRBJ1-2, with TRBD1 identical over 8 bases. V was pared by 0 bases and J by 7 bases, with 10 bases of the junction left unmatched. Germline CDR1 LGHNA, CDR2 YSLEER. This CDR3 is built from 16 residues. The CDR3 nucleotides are TGCGCCAGCAGCCAAGATAGGAGGACAGGGCCCAGTGGCTACACCTTC. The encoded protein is CASSQDRRTGPSGYTF.

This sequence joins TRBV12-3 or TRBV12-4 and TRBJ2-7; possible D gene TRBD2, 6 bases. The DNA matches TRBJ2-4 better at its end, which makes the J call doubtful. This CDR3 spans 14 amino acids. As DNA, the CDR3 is TGTGCCAGCAGGGTAGACGGGGGAGTAAACATTCAGTACTTC. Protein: CASRVDGGVNIQYF.